Following are 11 T cell receptor beta chains from one sample sequenced in a study of T-cell memory formation after mild COVID-19. TCRdb called the 5' RACE reads again in MiXCR, with one record for every CDR3 protein. The data show almost 350,000 distinct CDR3 sequences, with roughly 20% seen just once and about 21% held by the top ten. Sequenced sample: PBMCs or a T cell subset sorted from them (not recorded which). These TCRs come from a man younger than 35 who had mild COVID-19 (a few samples of this study predate the infection). Cell type and time point are not known.

This clonotype was counted a few times. The chain is built from TRBV5-1 and TRBJ1-1; the D gene is possibly TRBD1 (5 bases). Trimming pared 6 bases from V and 0 bases from J, leaving 9 bases between. Germline V gene lookup returns CDR1 SGHRS and CDR2 YFSETQ. The CDR3 totals 13 residues. The CDR3 region is CASNGGMNTEAFF. In nucleotides, the CDR3 is TGCGCCAGCAACGGGGGGATGAACACTGAAGCTTTCTTT.

The rearrangement uses TRBV3-1 and TRBJ1-6, with 9 bases identical to TRBD1. There are 15 residues in the CDR3. V shed 2 bases and J 10 bases; nucleotides not matched to a gene: 6. CDR1 and CDR2 from the germline V gene are LGHDT and YNNKEL (reference sequence). CDR3 nucleotides: TGTGCCAGCAGCCAAAACAGGGGGCAGGGATCACCCCTCCACTTT. This translates into CASSQNRGQGSPLHF.

Only a few counts were recorded for this clonotype. The chain couples TRBV27 to TRBJ1-4; D is unresolved. CDR1 MNHEY and CDR2 SMNVEV come from the germline V gene (reference sequence). This CDR3 region has 11 residues. V lost 6 bases and J 10 bases, leaving 9 bases between the germline ends. CDR3 protein: CASRRGGKLFF. The CDR3 DNA reads as TGTGCCAGCAGGAGAGGAGGAAAACTGTTTTTT.

This clonotype occurred a few times. V gene TRBV5-1 combines with J gene TRBJ1-1; tentative D call: TRBD1 (5 bases). The CDR3 runs to 14 residues. V lost 2 bases and J 1 base, leaving 9 bases between the germline ends. From germline, CDR1 is SGHRS and CDR2 YFSETQ. The CDR3 here is CASSFRQWNTEAFF. The CDR3 DNA reads as TGCGCCAGCAGCTTCCGACAGTGGAACACTGAAGCTTTCTTT.

This clonotype occurred a few times. V is TRBV7-6 and J is TRBJ2-5; the D gene is possibly TRBD2 (7 bases). Germline lookup yields CDR1 SGHVS and CDR2 FNYEAQ. Trimming removed 5 bases from V and 5 bases from J, with 15 bases in between. The CDR3 length is 14 residues. CDR3 in DNA: TGTGCCAGCAGCAATCGGGGGGCCGGGGAGACCCAGTACTTC. Its protein is CASSNRGAGETQYF.

This clonotype was counted only a few times. This rearrangement joins TRBV7-8 to TRBJ2-2, with a possible D match to TRBD1 (5 bases). V lost 0 bases, J lost 5 bases, and 13 bases lay in between. This CDR3 contains 16 residues. CDR1 is SGHVS, CDR2 FQNEAQ, per germline. The CDR3 DNA sequence: TGTGCCAGCAGCTTAGCAGGGAAGGGGTGGACCGGGGAGCTGTTTTTT. Its protein is CASSLAGKGWTGELFF. Supplemented by reference TRBV7-8 and TRBJ2-2, the full variable domain reads GAGVSQSPRYKVAKRGQDVALRCDPISGHVSLFWYQQALGQGPEFLTYFQNEAQLDKSGLPSDRFFAERPEGSVSTLKIQRTQQEDSAVYLCASSLAGKGWTGELFFGEGSRLTVL.

This rearrangement joins TRBV12-3 or TRBV12-4 to TRBJ1-5; 7 bases map to TRBD1. The length of the CDR3 is 13 residues. V shed 4 bases, J shed 7 bases, and the junction held 4 bases outside the gene matches. This CDR3 reads CASSSQGRQPQHF. CDR3 nucleotides: TGTGCCAGCAGTTCACAGGGGCGGCAGCCCCAGCATTTT.

This chain links TRBV9 with TRBJ2-5; maybe TRBD1 (5 bases). CDR3 length equals 14 residues. The germline V gene encodes CDR1 SGDLS and CDR2 YYNGEE. V dropped 4 bases and J dropped 6 bases, with 16 bases sitting between them. This chain's CDR3 is CASSPAGREKTQYF. The CDR3, as DNA: TGTGCCAGCAGCCCGGCAGGGCGTGAGAAGACCCAGTACTTC.

This clonotype was detected a few times. This chain links TRBV6-2 or TRBV6-3 with TRBJ1-5; TRBD1 matches 8 bases. The CDR3 has 14 amino acids. After removal of 6 bases from V and 3 bases from J, the junction contained 4 bases not matched to a gene. Per the germline V gene, CDR1 is MNHEY and CDR2 is SVGEGT. CDR3 DNA sequence: TGTGCCAGCAGGAAGGACAGGGACAATCAGCCCCAGCATTTT. It specifies CASRKDRDNQPQHF.

The chain combines TRBV20-1 with TRBJ2-5; D is unresolved. The CDR3 totals 10 residues. Germline V gives CDR1 DFQATT, CDR2 SNEGSKA (reference sequence). The V gene lost 5 bases and the J gene lost 3 bases, with 4 bases spanning the gap. The CDR3 spells CSASKETQYF. Here the CDR3 DNA reads TGCAGTGCTTCCAAAGAGACCCAGTACTTC.

On this clonotype: This may come from a read error, since a much larger clone is one base off. The chain recombines TRBV4-1 with TRBJ2-5, with TRBD1 identical over 8 bases. CDR3 length: 15 amino acids. V shed 2 bases and J 3 bases; nucleotides not matched to a gene: 5. The germline V gene has CDR1 MGHRA and CDR2 YSYEKL. The CDR3 loop reads CASSQRGQEEETQYF. CDR3 nucleotide sequence: TGCGCCAGCAGCCAAAGGGGACAGGAAGAAGAGACCCAGTACTTC.